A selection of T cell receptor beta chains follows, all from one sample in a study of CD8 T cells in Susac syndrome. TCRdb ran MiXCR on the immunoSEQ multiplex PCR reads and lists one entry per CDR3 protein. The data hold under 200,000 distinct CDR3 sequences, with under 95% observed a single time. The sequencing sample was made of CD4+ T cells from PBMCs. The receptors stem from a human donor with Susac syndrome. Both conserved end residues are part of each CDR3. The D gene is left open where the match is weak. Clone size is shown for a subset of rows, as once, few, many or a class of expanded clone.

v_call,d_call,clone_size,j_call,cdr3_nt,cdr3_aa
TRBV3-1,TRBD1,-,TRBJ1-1,TGTGCCAGCAGCCAACCGGACAGGGGCACTGAAGCTTTCTTT,CASSQPDRGTEAFF
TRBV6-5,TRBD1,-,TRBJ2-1,TGTGCCAGCAGTTACAGGGGGCAGTACAATGAGCAGTTCTTC,CASSYRGQYNEQFF
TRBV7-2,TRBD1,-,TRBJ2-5,TGTGCCAGCAGCCCACGGACGCTGGGGACAGTGTACCAAGAGACCCAGTACTTC,CASSPRTLGTVYQETQYF
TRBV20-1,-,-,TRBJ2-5,TGCAGTGCTAGAGATGGGCGGACCCTCCAAGAGACCCAGTACTTC,CSARDGRTLQETQYF
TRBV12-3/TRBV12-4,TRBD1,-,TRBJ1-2,TGTGCCAGCAGTCCGGACAGGACCTATGGCTACACCTTC,CASSPDRTYGYTF
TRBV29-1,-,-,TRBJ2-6,TGCAGCGTTGCCAACAGGCTCTCTGGGGCCAACGTCCTGACTTTC,CSVANRLSGANVLTF
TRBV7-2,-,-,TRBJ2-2,TGTGCCAGCAGCTTAGGTGTGGGGACCGGGGAGCTGTTTTTT,CASSLGVGTGELFF
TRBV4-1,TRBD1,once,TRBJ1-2,TGCGCCAGCAGCCAAGTTCAGGGGGCAAGCTATGGCTACACCTTC,CASSQVQGASYGYTF
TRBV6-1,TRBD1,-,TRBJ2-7,TGTGCCAGCAGCCCGGGACAGGGGTACTTCTACGAGCAGTACTTC,CASSPGQGYFYEQYF
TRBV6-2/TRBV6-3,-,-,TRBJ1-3,TGTGCCAGCAGTTGGACAGCGCCTTACTCTGGAAACACCATATATTTT,CASSWTAPYSGNTIYF
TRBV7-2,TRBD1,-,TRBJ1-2,TGTGCCAGCAGCTCCCAGGGACAGTTTGGCTACACCTTC,CASSSQGQFGYTF
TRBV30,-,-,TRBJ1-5,TGTGCCTGGAGTGTAGCGGGGCCTAATAAGCAGCCCCAGCATTTT,CAWSVAGPNKQPQHF